The sequence of this TCR beta chain was determined in a study of OX40 agonist ivuxolimab in advanced cancers. Study-level points and caveats: The study observed clonal expansion of CD4+ and CD8+ blood T cells by week 6 at 0.1 to 3.0 mg/kg.

This CDR3 contains 17 residues. V was pared by 3 bases and J by 4 bases, with 19 bases between. The germline gives CDR1 MNHNS, CDR2 SASEGT. As concerns this clone: Its target is unknown.

Repertoires were generated with immunoSEQ multiplex PCR, while TCRdb's copy carries only in-frame clones and drops some. Seen here are roughly 90,000 clones, roughly nine tenths observed once, and the top ten hold 1.4% to 1.5%. The sequence came from an adult with an advanced solid tumor such as melanoma, head and neck, liver or kidney cancer. Material: CD4+ or CD8+ T cells sorted from blood, obtained in a trial of the OX40 agonist ivuxolimab. The chain recombines TRBV6-1 with TRBJ2-1; D perhaps matches TRBD2 (7 bases). The CDR3 nucleotides are TGTGCCAGCAGTGAGGGGGGGGGCGGGCGCCGTTACAATGAGCAGTTCTTC. Encoded protein: CASSEGGGGRRYNEQFF.